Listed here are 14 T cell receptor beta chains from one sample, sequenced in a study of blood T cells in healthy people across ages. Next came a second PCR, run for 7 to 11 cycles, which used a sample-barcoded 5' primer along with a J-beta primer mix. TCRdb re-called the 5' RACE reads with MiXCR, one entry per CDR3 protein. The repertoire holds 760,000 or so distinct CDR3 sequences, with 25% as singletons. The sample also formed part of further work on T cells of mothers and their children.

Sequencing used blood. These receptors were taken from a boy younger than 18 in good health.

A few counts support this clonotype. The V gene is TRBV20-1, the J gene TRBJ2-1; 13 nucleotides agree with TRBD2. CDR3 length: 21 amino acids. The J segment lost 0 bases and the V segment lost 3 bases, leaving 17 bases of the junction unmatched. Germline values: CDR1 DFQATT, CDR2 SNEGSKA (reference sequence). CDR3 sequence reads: CSARPLTPGLAGPSSYNEQFF. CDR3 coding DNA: TGCAGTGCTAGGCCCCTGACTCCGGGACTAGCGGGGCCTAGCTCCTACAATGAGCAGTTCTTC.

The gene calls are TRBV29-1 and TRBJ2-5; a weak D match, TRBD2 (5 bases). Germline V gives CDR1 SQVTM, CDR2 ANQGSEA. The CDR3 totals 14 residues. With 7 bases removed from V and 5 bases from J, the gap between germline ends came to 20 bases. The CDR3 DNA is TGCAGCGCCCTCGAGGGCCCCCAGCGGGAGACCCAGTACTTC. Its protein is CSALEGPQRETQYF.

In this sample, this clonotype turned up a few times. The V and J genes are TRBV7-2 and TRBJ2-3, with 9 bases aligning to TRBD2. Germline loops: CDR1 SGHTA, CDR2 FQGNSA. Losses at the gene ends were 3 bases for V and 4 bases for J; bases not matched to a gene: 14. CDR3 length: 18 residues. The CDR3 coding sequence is TGTGCCAGCAGCTTTTCGGTAGCGGGGGCCCCTTTCGCAGATACGCAGTATTTT. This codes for CASSFSVAGAPFADTQYF.

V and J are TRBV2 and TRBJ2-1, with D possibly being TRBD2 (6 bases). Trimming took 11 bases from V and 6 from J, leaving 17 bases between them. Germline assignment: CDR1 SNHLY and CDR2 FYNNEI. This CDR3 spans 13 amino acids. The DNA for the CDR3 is TGTGCCGTCCGGGACTTCCTGGGCAATGAGCAGTTCTTC. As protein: CAVRDFLGNEQFF.

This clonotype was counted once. The chain's CDR3 is CASRVQGASGELFF. The CDR3 nucleotides read TGTGCCAGTAGGGTACAGGGGGCGTCCGGGGAGCTGTTTTTT. This rearrangement joins TRBV19 to TRBJ2-2; 9 bases align to TRBD1. Unmatched junction bases numbered 5, after V lost 6 bases and J lost 6 bases. Germline lookup yields CDR1 LNHDA and CDR2 SQIVND (reference sequence). There are 14 residues in the CDR3.

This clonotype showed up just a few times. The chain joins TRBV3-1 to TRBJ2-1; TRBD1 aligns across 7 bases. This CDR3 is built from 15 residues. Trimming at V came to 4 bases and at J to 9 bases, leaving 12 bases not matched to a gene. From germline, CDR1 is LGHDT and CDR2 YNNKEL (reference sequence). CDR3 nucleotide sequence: TGTGCCAGCAGCCTTGGGACAGTCGGTCTCGGTGAGCAGTTCTTC. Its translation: CASSLGTVGLGEQFF.

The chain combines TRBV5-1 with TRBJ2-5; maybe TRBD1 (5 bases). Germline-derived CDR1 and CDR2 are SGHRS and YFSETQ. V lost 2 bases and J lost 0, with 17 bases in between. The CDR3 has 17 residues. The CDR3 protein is CASSFLTQGSYQETQYF. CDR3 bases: TGCGCCAGCAGCTTCTTAACTCAGGGCTCGTACCAAGAGACCCAGTACTTC.

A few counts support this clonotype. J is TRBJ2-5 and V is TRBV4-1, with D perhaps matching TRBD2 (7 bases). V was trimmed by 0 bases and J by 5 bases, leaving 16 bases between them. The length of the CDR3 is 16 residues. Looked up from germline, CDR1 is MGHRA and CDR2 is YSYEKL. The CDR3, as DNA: TGCGCCAGCAGCCAAGATGAGGGGGGGGCTAGGGAGACCCAGTACTTC. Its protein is CASSQDEGGARETQYF.

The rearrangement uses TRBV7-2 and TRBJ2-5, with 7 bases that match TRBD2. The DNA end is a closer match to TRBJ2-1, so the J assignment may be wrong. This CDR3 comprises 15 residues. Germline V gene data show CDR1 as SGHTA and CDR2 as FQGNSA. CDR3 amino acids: CASSRISGATGEQFF. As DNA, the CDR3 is TGTGCCAGCAGCCGTATCAGCGGGGCGACGGGTGAGCAGTTCTTC.

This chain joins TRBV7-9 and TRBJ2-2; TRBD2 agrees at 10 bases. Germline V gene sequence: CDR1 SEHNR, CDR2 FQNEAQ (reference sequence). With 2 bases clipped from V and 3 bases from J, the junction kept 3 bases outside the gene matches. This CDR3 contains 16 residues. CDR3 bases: TGTGCCAGCAGCTTACTCAGCGGGGGGGACACCGGGGAGCTGTTTTTT. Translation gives CASSLLSGGDTGELFF.

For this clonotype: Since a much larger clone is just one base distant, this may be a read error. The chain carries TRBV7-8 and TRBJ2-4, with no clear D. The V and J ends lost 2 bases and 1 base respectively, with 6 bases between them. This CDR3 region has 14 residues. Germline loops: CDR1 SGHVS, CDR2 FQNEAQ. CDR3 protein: CASSLRVAKNIQYF. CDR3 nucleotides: TGTGCCAGCAGCTTAAGGGTGGCCAAAAACATTCAGTACTTC.

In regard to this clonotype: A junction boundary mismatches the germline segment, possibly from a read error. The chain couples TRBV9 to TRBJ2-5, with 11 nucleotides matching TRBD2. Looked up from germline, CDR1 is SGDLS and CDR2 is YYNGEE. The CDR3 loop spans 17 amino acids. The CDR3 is CAGSVASGGPQVETQYF. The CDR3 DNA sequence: TGTGCCGGCAGCGTAGCTAGCGGGGGGCCGCAGGTGGAGACCCAGTACTTC.

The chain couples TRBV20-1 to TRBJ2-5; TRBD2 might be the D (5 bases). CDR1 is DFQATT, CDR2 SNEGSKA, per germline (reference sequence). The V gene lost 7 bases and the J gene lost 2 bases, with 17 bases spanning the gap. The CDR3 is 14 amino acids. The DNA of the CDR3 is TGCAGTGTAGAGGGTAGACGGATTCAAGAGACCCAGTACTTC. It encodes CSVEGRRIQETQYF.

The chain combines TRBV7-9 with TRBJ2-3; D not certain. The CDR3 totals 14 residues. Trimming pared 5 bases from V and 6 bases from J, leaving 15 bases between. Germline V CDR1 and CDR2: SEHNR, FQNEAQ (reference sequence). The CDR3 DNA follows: TGTGCCAGCAGCCCTCCTACTGGGTGGGATACGCAGTATTTT. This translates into CASSPPTGWDTQYF.